The present TCR beta chain was sequenced within a study of cytomegalovirus exposure and HLA in healthy donors. Between the trimmed V and J ends, which lost 0 bases and 2 bases, there was a span of 16 bases. Germline V lookup: CDR1 SQVTM, CDR2 ANQGSEA. There are 16 residues in the CDR3. It was with 60 Vbeta and 13 Jbeta primers that the PCR ran. TCRdb's table, derived via immunoSEQ multiplex PCR, lists solely in-frame clones and lacks some. Its listing shows about 48,000 clones. V is TRBV29-1 and J is TRBJ1-2, with D perhaps TRBD1 (6 bases). Sequencing used PBMCs. The clonotype originates from a male donor in good health and CMV-seropositive. The CDR3 region has the DNA TGCAGCGTTGAAGATTTTCGGGGGGCTGTAAACTATGGCTACACCTTC. Translating gives CSVEDFRGAVNYGYTF.